This T cell receptor (beta chain) emerged from a study of cytomegalovirus exposure and HLA in healthy donors. On this clone: Its antigen is not known.

The study, taken as a whole, reports: V- and J-gene trimming of TCR beta was linked (in a later analysis) to a missense DCLRE1C variant.

PCR was performed using 60 Vbeta and 13 Jbeta primers. TCRdb's copy holds only in-frame clones and misses some; the assay was immunoSEQ multiplex PCR. The data show 95,000 to 110,000 clones, about 80% seen once. This CDR3 has 14 residues. The germline V gene encodes CDR1 MNHEY and CDR2 SVGAGI. V was clipped by 6 bases and J by 7 bases; unmatched bases: 8. What was sequenced was PBMCs. The V call is TRBV6-5, the J call TRBJ1-2; 10 bases fit TRBD1. The sequence came from a woman younger than 35 in good health and CMV-seropositive. The CDR3 here is CASSLRQGASGYTF. The CDR3 coding sequence is TGTGCCAGCAGCCTCAGACAGGGGGCTAGTGGCTACACCTTC.